What follows are 11 T cell receptor beta chains derived from one specimen sequenced in a study of cytomegalovirus exposure and HLA in healthy donors. Profiled with immunoSEQ multiplex PCR; TCRdb holds only in-frame clones, not every one. The sample comprises 43,000 or so clones, about 93% of which are singletons, and roughly 5.3% rests with the top ten. The sequenced sample was PBMCs. The receptor source for this set is a man younger than 35 in good health and CMV-seronegative.

The chain combines TRBV5-4 with TRBJ2-6; 8 bases fit TRBD2. With V trimmed by 1 base and J by 8 bases, 8 bases remained unmatched. The CDR3 spans 16 residues. Per the germline V gene, CDR1 is SGHNT and CDR2 is YYREEE (reference sequence). The CDR3 region is CASSLRGRGGTNVLTF. Written as DNA, the CDR3 is TGTGCCAGCAGCTTGCGGGGGCGCGGGGGGACCAACGTCCTGACTTTC.

The V gene is TRBV9, the J gene TRBJ2-2; the match to TRBD1 covers 11 bases. CDR1 and CDR2 (germline): SGDLS, YYNGEE. V lost 5 bases to trimming and J lost 5 bases; unmatched junction nucleotides: 5. The CDR3 loop spans 15 amino acids. The CDR3 is CASSWTGGRTGELFF. The CDR3 nucleotides read TGTGCCAGCAGTTGGACAGGGGGCAGAACCGGGGAGCTGTTTTTT.

This chain uses TRBV5-1 with TRBJ2-1; D gene uncertain. Trimming removed 0 bases at V and 5 bases at J, with 6 bases between. CDR1 and CDR2 from the germline V gene are SGHRS and YFSETQ. The length of the CDR3 is 13 residues. The CDR3 DNA reads TGCGCCAGCAGCTTGGCTCGGGACAATGAGCAGTTCTTC. Its protein is CASSLARDNEQFF.

The rearrangement joins TRBV11-2 to TRBJ2-5, with 9 bases that match TRBD2. The CDR3 is made up of 16 amino acids. CDR1 is SGHAT and CDR2 is FQNNGV in the germline V gene. V was clipped by 5 bases and J by 2 bases; unmatched bases: 9. In DNA, the CDR3 is TGTGCCAGCAGCGGATGGAGCGGGGGGTCACAAGAGACCCAGTACTTC. Its translation: CASSGWSGGSQETQYF. Using reference TRBV11-2 and TRBJ2-5 for the parts outside the CDR3, the full variable domain is EAGVAQSPRYKIIEKRQSVAFWCNPISGHATLYWYQQILGQGPKLLIQFQNNGVVDDSQLPKDRFSAERLKGVDSTLKIQPAKLEDSAVYLCASSGWSGGSQETQYFGPGTRLLVL.

The genes are TRBV7-9 and TRBJ2-7, with 10 bases identical to TRBD1. The germline V gene has CDR1 SEHNR and CDR2 FQNEAQ (reference sequence). Losses at the gene ends were 1 base for V and 2 bases for J; bases not matched to a gene: 5. The CDR3 runs to 16 residues. The CDR3 region is CASSLGFGTGAYEQYF. The CDR3 coding sequence is TGTGCCAGCAGCTTAGGTTTCGGGACAGGGGCCTACGAGCAGTACTTC.

This rearrangement joins TRBV28 to TRBJ1-1; D is unclear. This CDR3 is 12 amino acids long. Germline V gene lookup returns CDR1 MDHEN and CDR2 SYDVKM. V was shortened by 3 bases and J by 8 bases, with 10 bases between the two germline ends. The CDR3 DNA sequence: TGTGCCAGCAGTTTGGCCGGGATAGAAGCTTTCTTT. Residues: CASSLAGIEAFF.

This clone was observed once. The V call is TRBV5-1, the J call TRBJ1-2; D remains ambiguous. V gave up 4 bases and J gave up 6 bases, with 16 bases separating them. This CDR3 contains 14 residues. Per germline, CDR1 SGHRS and CDR2 YFSETQ. CDR3 DNA: TGCGCCAGCAGCACGGAGGCGGGCTCCCATGGCTACACCTTC. Its protein is CASSTEAGSHGYTF. The whole variable domain, remainder taken from reference TRBV5-1 and TRBJ1-2, is KAGVTQTPRYLIKTRGQQVTLSCSPISGHRSVSWYQQTPGQGLQFLFEYFSETQRNKGNFPGRFSGRQFSNSRSEMNVSTLELGDSALYLCASSTEAGSHGYTFGSGTRLTVV.

This clone was detected once. The chain is built from TRBV6-1 and TRBJ2-1; 7 bases map to TRBD2. CDR1 MNHNS and CDR2 SASEGT come from the germline V gene. J was trimmed by 5 bases and V by 2 bases; bases with no gene match: 6. The CDR3 consists of 15 residues. The CDR3 region is CASSERPSGNNEQFF. The CDR3 DNA reads as TGTGCCAGCAGTGAAAGGCCTAGCGGTAACAATGAGCAGTTCTTC.

The V call is TRBV4-3, the J call TRBJ1-1; TRBD1 matches 11 bases. V shed 4 bases, J shed 4 bases, and the junction held 2 bases outside the gene matches. CDR3 length: 14 residues. Germline loops: CDR1 LGHNA, CDR2 YSLEER. CDR3 residues: CASSPGTGGTEAFF. CDR3 in DNA: TGCGCCAGCAGCCCGGGGACAGGGGGCACTGAAGCTTTCTTT.

V and J are TRBV27 and TRBJ1-5; 8 bases align to TRBD1. The CDR3 loop spans 18 amino acids. Trimming cost V 2 bases and J 3 bases; bases outside gene matches: 12. Germline CDR1 is MNHEY and CDR2 is SMNVEV (reference sequence). The DNA for the CDR3 is TGTGCCAGCAGTTTAATCACAGGGGGAGGGAGTGCCAATCAGCCCCAGCATTTT. Amino acids: CASSLITGGGSANQPQHF.

V is TRBV9 and J is TRBJ2-5, with TRBD2 matching 8 bases. Germline-derived CDR1 and CDR2 are SGDLS and YYNGEE. This CDR3 has 15 amino acids. With V trimmed by 3 bases and J by 0 bases, 4 bases remained unmatched. This CDR3 is CASSASGSYQETQYF. CDR3 DNA sequence: TGTGCCAGCAGCGCGAGCGGGAGTTACCAAGAGACCCAGTACTTC.